The clone carrying this TCR beta chain has ten or more counts. The antigen remains undetermined. The TCRbeta library was prepared with unique molecular identifiers. Each CDR3 protein gets one entry after TCRdb re-called the PCR reads with MiXCR. The sample contains 540,000 or so distinct CDR3 sequences, 23% of which appear only once. This entry belongs to a study of T-cell reconstitution after alpha-beta-depleted transplantation in children. Study outcomes and limitations: Diversity and T-cell counts at one year after transplant derived mostly from new T cells. Where alpha-beta T cells came from about two months after transplant was reportedly several hundred expanded graft clones. Several patients had high TCRbeta diversity at day 60; it came from surviving recipient T cells and thymic progenitors.

V trimming: 7 bases; J trimming: 2 bases; junction bases outside the gene matches: 8. The CDR3 length is 15 residues. The germline CDR1 and CDR2 sequences are MGHDK and SYGVNS. This sample comprised PBMCs, mostly from graft donor cells, obtained 360 days after TCRalphabeta/CD19-depleted stem cell transplant. The receptor's source is a boy in the first two years of life who had a stem cell transplant for acute myeloid leukemia, so the T cells may come from the graft donor. This chain uses TRBV25-1 with TRBJ2-1, with TRBD1 matching 7 bases. The CDR3 nucleotides read TGTGCCAGCAAAGGAAGACAGGGAACCTACAATGAGCAGTTCTTC. Amino acid sequence: CASKGRQGTYNEQFF.